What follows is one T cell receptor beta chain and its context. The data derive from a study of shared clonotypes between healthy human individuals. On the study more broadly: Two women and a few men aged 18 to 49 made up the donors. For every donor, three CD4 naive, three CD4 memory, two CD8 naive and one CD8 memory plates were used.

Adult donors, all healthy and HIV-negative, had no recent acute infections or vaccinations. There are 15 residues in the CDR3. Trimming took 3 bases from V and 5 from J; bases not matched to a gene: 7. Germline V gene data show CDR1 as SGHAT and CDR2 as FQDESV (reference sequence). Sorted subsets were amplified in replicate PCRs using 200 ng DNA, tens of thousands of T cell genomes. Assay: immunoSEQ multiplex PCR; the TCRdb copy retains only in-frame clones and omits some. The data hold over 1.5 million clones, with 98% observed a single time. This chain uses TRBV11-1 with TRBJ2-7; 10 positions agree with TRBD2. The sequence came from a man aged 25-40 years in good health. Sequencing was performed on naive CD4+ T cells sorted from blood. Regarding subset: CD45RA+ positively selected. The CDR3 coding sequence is TGTGCCAGCAGCTTCCGACTAGCGGGCCAGAACGAGCAGTACTTC. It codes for CASSFRLAGQNEQYF. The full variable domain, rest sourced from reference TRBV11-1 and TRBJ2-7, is EAEVAQSPRYKITEKSQAVAFWCDPISGHATLYWYRQILGQGPELLVQFQDESVVDDSQLPKDRFSAERLKGVDSTLKIQPAELGDSAMYLCASSFRLAGQNEQYFGPGTRLTVT.